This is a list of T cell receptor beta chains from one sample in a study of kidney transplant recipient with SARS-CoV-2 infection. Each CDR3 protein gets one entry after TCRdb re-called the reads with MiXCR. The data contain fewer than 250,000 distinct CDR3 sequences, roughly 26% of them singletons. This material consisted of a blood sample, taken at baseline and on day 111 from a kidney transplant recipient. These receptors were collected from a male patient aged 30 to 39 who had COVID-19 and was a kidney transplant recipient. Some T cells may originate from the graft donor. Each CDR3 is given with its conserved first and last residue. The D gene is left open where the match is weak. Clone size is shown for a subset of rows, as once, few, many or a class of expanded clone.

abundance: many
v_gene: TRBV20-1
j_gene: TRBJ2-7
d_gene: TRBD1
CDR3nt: TGCAGTGCTAGTGTGGACAGGGGGGAATACGAGCAGTACTTC
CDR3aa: CSASVDRGEYEQYF

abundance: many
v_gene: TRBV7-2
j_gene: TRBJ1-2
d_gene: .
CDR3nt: TGTGCCAGCAGCGGGCATCCCAGAGACGGAAAGACCTATGGCTACACCTTC
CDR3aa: CASSGHPRDGKTYGYTF

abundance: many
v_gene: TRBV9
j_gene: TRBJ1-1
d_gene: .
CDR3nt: TGTGCCAGCAGTTATCGAGGGGAAACCGGCACTGAAGCTTTCTTT
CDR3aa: CASSYRGETGTEAFF

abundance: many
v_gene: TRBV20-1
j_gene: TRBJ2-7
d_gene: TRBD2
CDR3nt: TGCAGTGCTTCACGGACTAGCGGAGGGGGCGAGCAGTACTTC
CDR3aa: CSASRTSGGGEQYF

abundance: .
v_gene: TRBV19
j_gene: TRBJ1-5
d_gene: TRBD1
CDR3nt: TGTGCCAGTAGTATAGGTTGGGGACAGATAAATCGGCCCCAGCATTTT
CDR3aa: CASSIGWGQINRPQHF

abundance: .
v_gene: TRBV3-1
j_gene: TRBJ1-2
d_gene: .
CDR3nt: TGTGCCAGCAGCAAAACGAATCCCATTTGGAAGACCTATGGCTACACCTTC
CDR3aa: CASSKTNPIWKTYGYTF

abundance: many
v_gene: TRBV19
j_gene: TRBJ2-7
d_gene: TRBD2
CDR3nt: TGTGCCAGTAGACCCGGGGGGGGATACGAGCAGTACTTC
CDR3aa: CASRPGGGYEQYF

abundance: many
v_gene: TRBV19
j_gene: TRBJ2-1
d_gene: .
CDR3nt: TGTGCCAGTAGTGGGGTAGCACGGAATGAGCAGTTCTTC
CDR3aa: CASSGVARNEQFF

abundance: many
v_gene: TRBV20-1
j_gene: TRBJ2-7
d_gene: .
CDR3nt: TGCAGTGTTAAAGAGTTGGGAGACACCAACGAGCAGTACTTC
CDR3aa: CSVKELGDTNEQYF

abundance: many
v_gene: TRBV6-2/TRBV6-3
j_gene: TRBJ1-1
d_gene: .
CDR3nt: TGTGCCAGCAGTTATCAGCGAAGGGGCACTGAAGCTTTCTTT
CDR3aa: CASSYQRRGTEAFF

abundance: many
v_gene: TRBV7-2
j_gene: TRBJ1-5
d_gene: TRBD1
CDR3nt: TGTGCCAGCAGCTTAGACAGGGGAGGCAATCAGCCCCAGCATTTT
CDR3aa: CASSLDRGGNQPQHF

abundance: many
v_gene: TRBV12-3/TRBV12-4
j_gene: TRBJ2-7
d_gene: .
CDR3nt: TGTGCCAGCAGTTTTAGGGGAGTGTACGAGCAGTACTTC
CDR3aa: CASSFRGVYEQYF

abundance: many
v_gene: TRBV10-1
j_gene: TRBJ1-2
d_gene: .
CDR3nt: TGTGCCAGCAGTAGAGTCTTACGCTCTAGAAAGACCTATGGCTACACCTTC
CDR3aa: CASSRVLRSRKTYGYTF

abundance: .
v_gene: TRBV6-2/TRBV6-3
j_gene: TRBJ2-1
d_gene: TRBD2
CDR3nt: TGTGCCAGCAGGAATCCGGGACTAGCGGGCAATGAGCAGTTCTTC
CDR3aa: CASRNPGLAGNEQFF

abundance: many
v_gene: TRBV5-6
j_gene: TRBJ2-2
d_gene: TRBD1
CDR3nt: TGTGCCAGCAGCTCAGGGGGCGCGGGCGGGGAGCTGTTTTTT
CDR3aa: CASSSGGAGGELFF

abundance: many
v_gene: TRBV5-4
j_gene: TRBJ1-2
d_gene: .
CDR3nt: TGTGCCAGCTTCAGTATCGTACCAGGAAAGACCTATGGCTACACCTTC
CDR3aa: CASFSIVPGKTYGYTF

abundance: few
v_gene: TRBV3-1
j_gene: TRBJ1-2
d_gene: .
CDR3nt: TGTGCCAGCAGCTTAGAGCTCACCCTTCGAAAGACCTATGGCTACACCTTC
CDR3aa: CASSLELTLRKTYGYTF

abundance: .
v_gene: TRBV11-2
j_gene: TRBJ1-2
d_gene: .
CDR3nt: TGTGCCAGCAGCGAGACAGCAACAAGCAGAAAGACCTATGGCTACACCTTC
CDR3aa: CASSETATSRKTYGYTF

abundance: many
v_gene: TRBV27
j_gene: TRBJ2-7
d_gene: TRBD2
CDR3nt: TGTGCCAGCAGTCCAATTGGGACTAGCGGGGAGGGATCCTACGAGCAGTACTTC
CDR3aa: CASSPIGTSGEGSYEQYF

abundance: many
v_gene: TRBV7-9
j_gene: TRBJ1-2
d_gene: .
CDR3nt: TGTGCCAGCAGCTTCACAGATGCTGGCTACACCTTC
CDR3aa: CASSFTDAGYTF

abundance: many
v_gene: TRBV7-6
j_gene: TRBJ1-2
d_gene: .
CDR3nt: TGTGCCAGCAGCAACCGCTATGAATCTCGAAAGACCTATGGCTACACCTTC
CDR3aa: CASSNRYESRKTYGYTF

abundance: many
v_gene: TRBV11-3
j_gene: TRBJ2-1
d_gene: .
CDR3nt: TGTGCCAGCAGCTCAGGTTGGGGGGACAATGAGCAGTTCTTC
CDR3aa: CASSSGWGDNEQFF

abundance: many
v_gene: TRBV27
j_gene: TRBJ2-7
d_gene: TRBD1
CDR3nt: TGTGCCAGCAAGGGGCAGGGGGCGAGGGAGCAGTACTTC
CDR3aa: CASKGQGAREQYF

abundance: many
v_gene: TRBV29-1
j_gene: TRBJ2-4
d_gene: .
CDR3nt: TGCAGCGTGGGACAAGCGGGCATTCAGTACTTC
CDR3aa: CSVGQAGIQYF

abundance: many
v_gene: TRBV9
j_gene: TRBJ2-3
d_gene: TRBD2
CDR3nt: TGTGCCAGCGCGCCCCCGGGACTAACCTCGGCGACGCAGTATTTT
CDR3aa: CASAPPGLTSATQYF

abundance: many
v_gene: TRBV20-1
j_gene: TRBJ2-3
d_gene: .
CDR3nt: TGCAGTGCTACCCGTTCCAGCGGGAGCACAGATACGCAGTATTTT
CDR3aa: CSATRSSGSTDTQYF

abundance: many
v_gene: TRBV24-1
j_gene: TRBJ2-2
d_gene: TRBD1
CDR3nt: TGTGCCACCAGTGATTCCCGGGACAGGGGGTTAAACACCGGGGAGCTGTTTTTT
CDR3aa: CATSDSRDRGLNTGELFF

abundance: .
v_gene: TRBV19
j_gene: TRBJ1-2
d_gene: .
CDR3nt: TGTGCCGGTAGTGAAAGACAGACAAATCGAAAGACCTATGGCTACACCTTC
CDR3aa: CAGSERQTNRKTYGYTF

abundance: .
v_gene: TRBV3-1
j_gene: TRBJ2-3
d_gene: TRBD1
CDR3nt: TGTGCCAGCAGCCAGGAGACCGGGACAGGGTTTTCAGATACGCAGTATTTT
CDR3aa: CASSQETGTGFSDTQYF

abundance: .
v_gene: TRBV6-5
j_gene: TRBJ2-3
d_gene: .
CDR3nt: TGTGCCAGCAGTGAGAGCGGGGAAGGGACAGGTACGCAGTATTTT
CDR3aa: CASSESGEGTGTQYF

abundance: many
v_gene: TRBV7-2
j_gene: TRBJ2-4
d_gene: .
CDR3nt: TGTGCCAGCAGCACAGGACAGCTAAGGGTCAAAAACATTCAGTACTTC
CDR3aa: CASSTGQLRVKNIQYF

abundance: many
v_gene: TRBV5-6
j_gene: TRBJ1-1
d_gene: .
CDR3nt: TGTGCCAGCAGTTTGATCCGGGGGAACACTGAAGCTTTCTTT
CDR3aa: CASSLIRGNTEAFF

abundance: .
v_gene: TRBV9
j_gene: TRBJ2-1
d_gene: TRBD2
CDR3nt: TGTGCCAGCAGCGTAGGTAGCGGACTAGCGGTCTACAATGAGCAGTTCTTC
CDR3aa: CASSVGSGLAVYNEQFF

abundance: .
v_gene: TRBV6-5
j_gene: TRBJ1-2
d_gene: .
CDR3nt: TGTGCCAGCACTGGGAGACCCAACTATGGCTACACCTTC
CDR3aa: CASTGRPNYGYTF

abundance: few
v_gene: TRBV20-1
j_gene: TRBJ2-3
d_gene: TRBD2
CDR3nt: TGCAGTGCTAGTGTTGGGACTAGCGTGGATACGCAGTATTTT
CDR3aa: CSASVGTSVDTQYF

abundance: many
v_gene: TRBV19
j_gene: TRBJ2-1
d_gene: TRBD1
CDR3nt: TGTGCCAGTCAACAGGGGGCTAATTCCTACAATGAGCAGTTCTTC
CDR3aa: CASQQGANSYNEQFF

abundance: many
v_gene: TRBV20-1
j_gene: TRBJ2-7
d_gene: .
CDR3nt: TGCAGTGCCCCCACCAGGGTAGTCGACTACGAGCAGTACTTC
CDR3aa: CSAPTRVVDYEQYF

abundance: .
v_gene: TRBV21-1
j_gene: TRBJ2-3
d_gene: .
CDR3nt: TGTACCAGCAGTACCACGATAGCTACAGTCATGCAAGATACGCAGTATTTT
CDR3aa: CTSSTTIATVMQDTQYF

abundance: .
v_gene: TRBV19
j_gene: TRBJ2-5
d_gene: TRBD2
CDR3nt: TGTGCCAGTAGTGTTCACCTACTAGCGGGGGTCCAAGAGACCCAGTACTTC
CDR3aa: CASSVHLLAGVQETQYF

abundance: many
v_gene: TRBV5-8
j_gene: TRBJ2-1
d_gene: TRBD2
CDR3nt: TGTGCCAGCAGCCGACTAGCGGGGATCTACAATGAGCAGTTCTTC
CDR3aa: CASSRLAGIYNEQFF

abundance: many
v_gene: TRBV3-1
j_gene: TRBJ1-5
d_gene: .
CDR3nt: TGTGCCAGCAGCCAAGCTCCAGGGATTCCCCAGCATTTT
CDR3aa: CASSQAPGIPQHF

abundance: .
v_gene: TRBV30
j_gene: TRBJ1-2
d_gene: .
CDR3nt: TGTGCCTGGACGACCTTGCGTTATAGAAAGACCTATGGCTGCACCTTC
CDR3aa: CAWTTLRYRKTYGCTF

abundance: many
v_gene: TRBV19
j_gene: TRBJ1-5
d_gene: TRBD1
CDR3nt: TGTGCCAGTAACCGGGACAGGGGAAGTCAGCCCCAGCATTTT
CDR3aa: CASNRDRGSQPQHF

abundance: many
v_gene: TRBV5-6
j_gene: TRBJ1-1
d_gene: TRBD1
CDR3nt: TGTGCCAGCAGCTGGGGGGCAGGGGGCACTGAAGCTTTCTTT
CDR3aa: CASSWGAGGTEAFF

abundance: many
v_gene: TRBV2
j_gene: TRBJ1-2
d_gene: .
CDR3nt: TGTGCCAGCAGGAAAGAACAGGGATACTATGGCTACACCTTC
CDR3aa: CASRKEQGYYGYTF

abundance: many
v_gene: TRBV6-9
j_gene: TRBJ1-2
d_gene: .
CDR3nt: TGTGCCAGCAGTTTGGCAGTGCCTTACGGAAAGACCTATGGCTACACCTTC
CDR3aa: CASSLAVPYGKTYGYTF